This T cell receptor beta chain was captured in a study of beta chain features in type 1 diabetes. Study overall: Healthy donors and patients had similar age, gender and cell yields. Study-wide points: There was a moderate but significant shortening of TCRB CDR3s in all four CD4+ subsets of Type 1 diabetes patients. The study left unresolved whether HLA type influences TCRB rearrangement. There were fewer insertions and more deletions at the VDJ junctions of type 1 diabetes patients. Sampled from patients, naive, central memory and Treg TCRB repertoires appeared more similar than those sampled from healthy donors.

The CDR3 totals 16 residues. Germline values: CDR1 SGHRS, CDR2 YFSETQ. Trimming took 5 bases from V and 2 from J; bases not matched to a gene: 10. A remark on this clone: Its matching antigen is unknown.

Reverse transcribing all isolated RNA meant expressed TCRB transcripts were sequenced. Assay: immunoSEQ multiplex PCR; the TCRdb copy retains only in-frame clones and omits some. The table includes about 120,000 clones, 16% detected once. Source material: central memory CD4+ T cells from blood. This TCR derives from a man aged 25 to 40 with type 1 diabetes. The chain recombines TRBV5-1 with TRBJ1-5; 7 bases fit TRBD1. In DNA form, the CDR3 reads TGCGCCAGCAGACCGACCCCCGGGACAGGCAATCAGCCCCAGCATTTT. Its translation: CASRPTPGTGNQPQHF. The entire variable domain, with the rest obtained from reference TRBV5-1 and TRBJ1-5, is as follows: KAGVTQTPRYLIKTRGQQVTLSCSPISGHRSVSWYQQTPGQGLQFLFEYFSETQRNKGNFPGRFSGRQFSNSRSEMNVSTLELGDSALYLCASRPTPGTGNQPQHFGDGTRLSIL.